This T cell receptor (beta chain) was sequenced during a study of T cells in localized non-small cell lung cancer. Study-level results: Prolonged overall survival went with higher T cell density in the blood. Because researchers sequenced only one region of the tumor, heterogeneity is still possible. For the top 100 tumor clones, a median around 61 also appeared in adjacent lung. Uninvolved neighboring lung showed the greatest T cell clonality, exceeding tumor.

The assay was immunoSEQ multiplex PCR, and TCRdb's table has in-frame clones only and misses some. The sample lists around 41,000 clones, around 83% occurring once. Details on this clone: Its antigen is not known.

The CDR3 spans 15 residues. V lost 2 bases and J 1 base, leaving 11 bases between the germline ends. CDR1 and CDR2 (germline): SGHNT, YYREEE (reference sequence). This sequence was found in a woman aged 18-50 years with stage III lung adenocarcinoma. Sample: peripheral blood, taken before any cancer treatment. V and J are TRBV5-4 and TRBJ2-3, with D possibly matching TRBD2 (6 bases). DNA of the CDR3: TGTGCCAGCAGCTTTGGGGGGAGCGGCACAGATACGCAGTATTTT. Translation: CASSFGGSGTDTQYF.